The 26 T cell receptor beta chains given below trace back to one sample, sequenced in a study of blood T cell repertoires in COVID-19. This table comes from immunoSEQ multiplex PCR, and its TCRdb copy is limited to in-frame clones, with some not included. This table holds 95,000 to 150,000 clones, 75% to 90% found once. Sequencing used peripheral blood. All receptors come from an elderly woman with COVID-19, enrolled during active disease.

The chain combines TRBV2 with TRBJ2-2, with 7 nucleotides matching TRBD2. V lost 2 bases and J lost 3; bases outside the gene matches: 9. This CDR3 has 17 residues. Germline loops: CDR1 SNHLY, CDR2 FYNNEI. CDR3 nucleotide sequence: TGTGCCAGCAGTGAATTCCCCCCTAGCGGTGACACCGGGGAGCTGTTTTTT. Amino acid sequence: CASSEFPPSGDTGELFF. Using reference TRBV2 and TRBJ2-2 for the parts outside the CDR3, the full variable domain is EPEVTQTPSHQVTQMGQEVILRCVPISNHLYFYWYRQILGQKVEFLVSFYNNEISEKSEIFDDQFSVERPDGSNFTLKIRSTKLEDSAMYFCASSEFPPSGDTGELFFGEGSRLTVL.

The rearrangement links TRBV28 to TRBJ2-6, with 9 nucleotides matching TRBD1. CDR1 MDHEN and CDR2 SYDVKM come from the germline V gene. After removal of 2 bases from V and 0 bases from J, the junction contained 8 bases not matched to a gene. This CDR3 is built from 19 residues. CDR3 in DNA: TGTGCCAGCAGTTTAGGACCGGGACAGGGTTACTCTGGGGCCAACGTCCTGACTTTC. Its protein product is CASSLGPGQGYSGANVLTF.

The chain is built from TRBV29-1 and TRBJ1-2; a possible D gene is TRBD1 (6 bases). Germline lookup yields CDR1 SQVTM and CDR2 ANQGSEA. This CDR3 contains 15 residues. V was pared by 1 base and J by 4 bases, with 16 bases between. CDR3 loop: CSVEGGAGAIYGYTF. CDR3 nucleotide sequence: TGCAGCGTTGAAGGGGGTGCGGGGGCCATCTATGGCTACACCTTC.

This chain links TRBV28 with TRBJ1-1; D unresolved. This CDR3 spans 12 amino acids. The V end was cut by 2 bases, the J end by 4 bases, with 5 bases between. CDR1 is MDHEN, CDR2 SYDVKM, per germline. CDR3 in amino acids: CASSLKSTEAFF. The DNA for the CDR3 is TGTGCCAGCAGTTTAAAGAGCACTGAAGCTTTCTTT.

The chain combines TRBV5-4 with TRBJ2-3; weak D call: TRBD1 (6 bases). CDR3 length: 17 residues. Germline V gene sequence: CDR1 SGHNT, CDR2 YYREEE (reference sequence). V was clipped by 4 bases and J by 1 base, with 19 bases between them. This CDR3 is CASSQAQTGIGTDTQYF. The CDR3 coding sequence is TGTGCCAGCAGCCAAGCTCAGACAGGTATAGGCACAGATACGCAGTATTTT.

The chain recombines TRBV5-1 with TRBJ2-3; the match to TRBD1 covers 9 bases. The germline CDR1 and CDR2 sequences are SGHRS and YFSETQ. Trimming cost V 5 bases and J 6 bases; bases outside gene matches: 7. This CDR3 spans 14 amino acids. The CDR3: CASRLDRGSDTQYF. CDR3 DNA sequence: TGCGCCAGCAGGCTGGACAGGGGATCCGATACGCAGTATTTT.

This clone occurred a few times. V is TRBV5-1 and J is TRBJ1-2, with D tentatively TRBD1 (6 bases). The V end lost 0 bases, the J end lost 8 bases, and 26 bases lay between the germline ends. The CDR3 has 18 residues. The germline CDR1 and CDR2 sequences are SGHRS and YFSETQ. This CDR3 reads CASSLARGQSPSSGGYTF. The CDR3 nucleotides are TGCGCCAGCAGCTTGGCCCGTGGACAGAGTCCTTCTTCGGGGGGCTACACCTTC.

The chain carries TRBV6-5 and TRBJ1-1; D gene uncertain. This CDR3 region has 14 residues. V shed 2 bases and J shed 1 base, with 8 bases lying between them. CDR1 and CDR2 (germline): MNHEY, SVGAGI. CDR3 protein: CASSYPGSNTEAFF. The CDR3 region has the DNA TGTGCCAGCAGTTACCCAGGCTCGAACACTGAAGCTTTCTTT.

Concerning this clone: Other DNA sequences of this sample code for an identical CDR3. CDR3 in DNA: TGTGCCAGCAGCCCCCGGGACAGAAGCACAGATACGCAGTATTTT. Its translation is CASSPRDRSTDTQYF. The chain recombines TRBV4-2 with TRBJ2-3, with TRBD1 matching 7 bases. Trimming removed 4 bases from V and 0 bases from J; junction bases left unmatched: 4. The V gene's germline CDR1 is LGHNA and CDR2 YNFKEQ. This CDR3 has 15 amino acids.

This chain joins TRBV7-2 and TRBJ2-1; 7 bases map to TRBD2. The CDR3 has 15 residues. The germline CDR1 and CDR2 sequences are SGHTA and FQGNSA. V gave up 5 bases and J gave up 7 bases; unmatched junction bases: 11. The chain's CDR3 is CASSPPGGRRNEQFF. CDR3 sequence (DNA): TGTGCCAGCAGCCCTCCGGGCGGGAGAAGGAATGAGCAGTTCTTC.

This clone was observed a single time. V usage is TRBV27 and J usage is TRBJ2-2, with 11 nucleotides matching TRBD2. The CDR3 is 15 residues long. CDR1 is MNHEY, CDR2 SMNVEV, per germline (reference sequence). Unmatched junction bases numbered 5, after V lost 7 bases and J lost 4 bases. CDR3 DNA: TGTGCCAGCAACCTTCTAGCGGGAGGCACCGGGGAGCTGTTTTTT. This sequence encodes CASNLLAGGTGELFF.

The genes are TRBV19 and TRBJ2-7; 10 positions agree with TRBD2. After removal of 5 bases from V and 2 bases from J, the junction contained 6 bases not matched to a gene. The germline V gene has CDR1 LNHDA and CDR2 SQIVND (reference sequence). This CDR3 has 15 amino acids. The chain's CDR3 is CASSPLSGRAYEQYF. Written as DNA, the CDR3 is TGTGCCAGTAGTCCACTAAGCGGGAGGGCCTACGAGCAGTACTTC.

This rearrangement joins TRBV6-2 or TRBV6-3 to TRBJ2-3; D uncertain. Germline-derived CDR1 and CDR2 are MNHEY and SVGEGT. This CDR3 is 14 amino acids long. V was clipped by 6 bases and J by 3 bases, with 13 bases between them. The CDR3 coding sequence is TGTGCCAGCAGCCCCCAACTACCTACAGATACGCAGTATTTT. This sequence encodes CASSPQLPTDTQYF.

V and J are TRBV11-2 and TRBJ2-7; 12 bases agree with TRBD2. Trimming at V came to 4 bases and at J to 3 bases, leaving 1 base not matched to a gene. CDR3 length: 14 amino acids. Germline V gives CDR1 SGHAT, CDR2 FQNNGV. In nucleotides, the CDR3 is TGTGCCAGCAGCTGGACTAGCGGGGACTACGAGCAGTACTTC. Encoded protein: CASSWTSGDYEQYF.

The V call is TRBV7-2, the J call TRBJ1-5; weak D call: TRBD1 (6 bases). This CDR3 comprises 15 residues. The ends were cut back, 1 base at V and 4 bases at J, with 11 bases in the middle. Looked up from germline, CDR1 is SGHTA and CDR2 is FQGNSA. CDR3 sequence: CASSLGGTGNQPQHF. The CDR3 bases are TGTGCCAGCAGCTTAGGAGGTACAGGGAATCAGCCCCAGCATTTT.

This rearrangement joins TRBV24-1 to TRBJ2-5, with TRBD2 as a possible D gene (6 bases). The V and J ends lost 1 base and 4 bases respectively, with 6 bases between them. Germline values: CDR1 KGHDR, CDR2 SFDVKD. This CDR3 has 13 amino acids. In DNA, the CDR3 is TGTGCCACCAGTGATTTAGCGGGAGAGACCCAGTACTTC. Translation gives CATSDLAGETQYF.

CDR3 residues: CASSQDVQGWNGYTF. CDR3 bases: TGCGCCAGCAGCCAAGATGTACAGGGGTGGAATGGCTACACCTTC. The V gene is TRBV4-3, the J gene TRBJ1-2, with 7 bases matching TRBD1. J gave up 6 bases and V 0 bases, and 7 bases lay outside the gene matches. This CDR3 contains 15 residues. Germline assignment: CDR1 LGHNA and CDR2 YSLEER.

This chain links TRBV11-1 with TRBJ1-1, with 8 bases fitting TRBD1. The CDR3 is 13 amino acids. V trimming: 5 bases; J trimming: 6 bases; junction bases outside the gene matches: 5. Germline CDR1 SGHAT, CDR2 FQDESV (reference sequence). CDR3 bases: TGTGCCAGCAGCAAAGGACAGGGCTCTGAAGCTTTCTTT. Amino acid sequence: CASSKGQGSEAFF.

The chain links TRBV14 to TRBJ2-3; D may be TRBD2 (5 bases). The germline V and J ends were trimmed by 4 bases and 1 base, with 9 bases remaining between them. The germline CDR1 and CDR2 sequences are SGHDN and FVKESK. The CDR3 consists of 14 residues. CDR3 protein: CASSPSSRTDTQYF. The CDR3 region has the DNA TGTGCCAGCAGCCCATCTAGCCGCACAGATACGCAGTATTTT.

This clone was seen only a few times. This chain links TRBV2 with TRBJ2-7; perhaps TRBD2 as D (5 bases). Germline assignment: CDR1 SNHLY and CDR2 FYNNEI. Trimming stripped 6 bases from V and 5 bases from J, with 11 bases between. The CDR3 is made up of 12 amino acids. This chain's CDR3 is CASRRESHEQYF. In DNA, the CDR3 is TGTGCCAGCAGGAGGGAATCCCACGAGCAGTACTTC.

The chain combines TRBV7-2 with TRBJ2-7; D not resolved. This CDR3 has 13 amino acids. Germline CDR1 is SGHTA and CDR2 is FQGNSA. V lost 2 bases to trimming and J lost 3 bases, with 8 bases between them. In nucleotides, the CDR3 is TGTGCCAGCAGCTTAAGTGTGAGCTACGAGCAGTACTTC. It translates to CASSLSVSYEQYF.

The chain carries TRBV6-1 and TRBJ2-7; TRBD1 might be the D (6 bases). The germline V gene encodes CDR1 MNHNS and CDR2 SASEGT. The V and J ends lost 2 bases and 3 bases respectively, with 17 bases between them. This CDR3 is 16 amino acids long. CDR3 DNA sequence: TGTGCCAGCAGTGAATTTTCCCACAGGGTACTCTACGAGCAGTACTTC. It codes for CASSEFSHRVLYEQYF.

V and J are TRBV9 and TRBJ2-7; D is ambiguous. V was pared by 1 base and J by 0 bases, with 11 bases between. Looked up from germline, CDR1 is SGDLS and CDR2 is YYNGEE. This CDR3 spans 15 amino acids. CDR3 sequence: CASSVSGQSSYEQYF. DNA for the CDR3: TGTGCCAGCAGCGTAAGTGGGCAGAGCTCCTACGAGCAGTACTTC.

This chain uses TRBV7-9 with TRBJ2-5; no clear D. CDR3 length: 14 amino acids. Germline V gene sequence: CDR1 SEHNR, CDR2 FQNEAQ (reference sequence). Trimming pared 0 bases from V and 2 bases from J, leaving 7 bases between. CDR3 amino acids: CASSLAGRQETQYF. The CDR3 bases are TGTGCCAGCAGCTTAGCGGGCAGACAAGAGACCCAGTACTTC.

The chain couples TRBV5-1 to TRBJ2-1; 11 bases line up with TRBD2. The trim removed 3 bases at V and 3 bases at J, leaving 2 bases unmatched. The germline V gene encodes CDR1 SGHRS and CDR2 YFSETQ. The CDR3 is made up of 15 amino acids. CDR3 residues: CASSSGTSGYNEQFF. CDR3 in DNA: TGCGCCAGCAGCTCCGGGACTAGCGGCTACAATGAGCAGTTCTTC.

The V and J genes are TRBV4-1 and TRBJ2-4; possibly TRBD2 for D (7 bases). This CDR3 region has 20 residues. Germline loops: CDR1 MGHRA, CDR2 YSYEKL. Trimming took 0 bases from V and 0 from J, leaving 21 bases between them. The CDR3 sequence: CASSQDEGGNNLKAKNIQYF. The DNA for the CDR3 is TGCGCCAGCAGCCAAGACGAGGGGGGGAACAACCTAAAAGCCAAAAACATTCAGTACTTC.